This TCR beta chain emerged from a study of shared clonotypes between healthy human individuals. CD4+ cell separation produced CD45RA+ naive and CD45RA-negative memory subsets. Germline lookup yields CDR1 SGHRS and CDR2 YFSETQ. The CDR3 runs 16 residues. After removal of 4 bases from V and 5 bases from J, the junction contained 5 bases not matched to a gene. Every immunoSEQ plate was one replicate of a subset's evenly spread DNA. 200 to 250 ng DNA, about 28,000 T cell genomes, went into each sorted-subset replicate PCR. TCRdb's table, derived via immunoSEQ multiplex PCR, lists solely in-frame clones and lacks some. The sample consists of about 2.4 million clones, more than 85% of them appearing once.

The sample taken for sequencing was naive CD4+ T cells from PBMCs. Regarding subset: CD45RA+ positively selected. This chain links TRBV5-1 with TRBJ2-1, with 14 bases matching TRBD2. The sequence was obtained from a man aged 18 to 30 in good health. Some clones in this sample may be carry-over from other donors' samples. CDR3 sequence reads: CASSKGTSGSHNEQFF. The DNA of the CDR3 is TGCGCCAGCAGCAAGGGGACTAGCGGGAGCCACAATGAGCAGTTCTTC.